The T cell receptor beta chain under discussion was sequenced for a study of post-analysis software for immune sequencing data. V lost 1 base and J 2 bases, leaving 9 bases between the germline ends. The CDR3 loop spans 14 amino acids. Germline CDR1 and CDR2: SEHNR and FQNEAQ (reference sequence). Included in the TCR beta cDNA libraries were unique molecular identifiers. Using its own MiXCR run on the PCR reads, TCRdb lists one record per CDR3 protein. The sample contains some 690,000 distinct CDR3 sequences, 55% to 60% of which appear only once. Notes on the study in general: Controls had lower frequencies than patients of about 5 TRBV segments, which included TRBV5-6, TRBV5-1 and TRBV20-1.

This clonotype has just a few counts. Antigen: not known. The sequencing sample was made of blood. The chain recombines TRBV7-9 with TRBJ2-7; D not certain. This receptor was taken from a girl aged 2 to 10 with multiple sclerosis. CDR3 loop: CASSLGDLTYEQYF. The CDR3 region has the DNA TGTGCCAGCAGCTTAGGTGACTTGACCTACGAGCAGTACTTC. The entire variable domain, with the rest obtained from reference TRBV7-9 and TRBJ2-7, is as follows: DTGVSQNPRHKITKRGQNVTFRCDPISEHNRLYWYRQTLGQGPEFLTYFQNEAQLEKSRLLSDRFSAERPKGSFSTLEIQRTEQGDSAMYLCASSLGDLTYEQYFGPGTRLTVT.